The following is a TCR beta chain sequence with its context. The data belong to a study of blood T cell repertoires in COVID-19. Study overall: The United States, Italy and Spain supplied acute and convalescent COVID-19 samples. Sources were T cells, B-cell-depleted T cells, or PBMCs; the material itself was cDNA or gDNA.

Original data processing: Scientists estimated how many nucleated cells there were by amplifying reference gene primers. Assay: immunoSEQ multiplex PCR; the TCRdb copy retains only in-frame clones and omits some. That table supplies the V and J calls and clone size; D and trimming were determined from the DNA. The sample shows tens of thousands of clones, roughly 85% of them seen only once. This receptor was identified in a human donor in a cohort sampled during active COVID-19. The sample was peripheral blood.

CDR3 sequence (DNA): TGCAGTGCTAGTTTTCCCGGGGGAACAAACATTCAGTACTTC. Protein product: CSASFPGGTNIQYF. The chain carries TRBV20-1 and TRBJ2-4; perhaps TRBD2 as D (6 bases). Trimming removed 3 bases at V and 6 bases at J, with 15 bases between. Germline V gene lookup returns CDR1 DFQATT and CDR2 SNEGSKA (reference sequence). CDR3 length: 14 amino acids.